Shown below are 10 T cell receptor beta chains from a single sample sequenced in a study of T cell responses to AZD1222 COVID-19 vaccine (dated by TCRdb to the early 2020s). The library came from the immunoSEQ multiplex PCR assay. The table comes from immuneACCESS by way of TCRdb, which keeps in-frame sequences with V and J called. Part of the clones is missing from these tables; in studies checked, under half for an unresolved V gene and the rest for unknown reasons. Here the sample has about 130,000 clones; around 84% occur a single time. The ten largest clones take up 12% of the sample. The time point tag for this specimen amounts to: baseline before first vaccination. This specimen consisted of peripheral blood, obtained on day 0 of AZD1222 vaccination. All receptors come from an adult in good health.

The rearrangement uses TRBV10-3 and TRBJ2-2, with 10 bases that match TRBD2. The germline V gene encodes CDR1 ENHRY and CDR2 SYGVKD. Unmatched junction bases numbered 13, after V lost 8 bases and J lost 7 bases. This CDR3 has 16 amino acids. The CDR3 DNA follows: TGTGCCATCCAGGCTAGCGGGAGCGGTAGGATCGGGGAGCTGTTTTTT. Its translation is CAIQASGSGRIGELFF.

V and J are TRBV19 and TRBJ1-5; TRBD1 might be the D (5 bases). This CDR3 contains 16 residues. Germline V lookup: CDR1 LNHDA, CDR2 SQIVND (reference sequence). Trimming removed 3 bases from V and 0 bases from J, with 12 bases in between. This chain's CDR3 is CASSIQGSNSNQPQHF. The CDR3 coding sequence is TGTGCCAGTAGTATTCAGGGATCCAATAGCAATCAGCCCCAGCATTTT.

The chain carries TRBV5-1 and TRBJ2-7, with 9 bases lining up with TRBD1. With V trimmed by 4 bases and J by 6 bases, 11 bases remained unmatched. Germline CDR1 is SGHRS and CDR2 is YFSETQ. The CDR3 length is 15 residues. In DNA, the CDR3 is TGCGCCAGCAGCAGATCCCCGGGACAGGGCATCGAGCAGTACTTC. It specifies CASSRSPGQGIEQYF. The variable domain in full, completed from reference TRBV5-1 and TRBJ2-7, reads KAGVTQTPRYLIKTRGQQVTLSCSPISGHRSVSWYQQTPGQGLQFLFEYFSETQRNKGNFPGRFSGRQFSNSRSEMNVSTLELGDSALYLCASSRSPGQGIEQYFGPGTRLTVT.

The DNA for the CDR3 is TGTGCCAGCAGTTTCAGTAGTTTAGGATACGAGCAGTTCTTC. It codes for CASSFSSLGYEQFF. The V and J genes are TRBV28 and TRBJ2-1; D unresolved. The germline gives CDR1 MDHEN, CDR2 SYDVKM. V lost 3 bases, J lost 10 bases, and 16 bases lay in between. The CDR3 length is 14 residues.

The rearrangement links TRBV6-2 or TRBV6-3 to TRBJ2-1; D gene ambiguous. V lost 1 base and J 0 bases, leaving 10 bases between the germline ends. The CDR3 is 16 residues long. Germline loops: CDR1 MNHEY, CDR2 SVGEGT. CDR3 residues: CASSYYIRTSYNEQFF. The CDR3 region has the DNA TGTGCCAGCAGTTACTATATCCGGACCTCCTACAATGAGCAGTTCTTC.

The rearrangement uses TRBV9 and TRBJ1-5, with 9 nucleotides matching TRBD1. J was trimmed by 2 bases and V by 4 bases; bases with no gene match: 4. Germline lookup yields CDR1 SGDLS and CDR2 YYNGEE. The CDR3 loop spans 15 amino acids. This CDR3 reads CASSRTGDGNQPQHF. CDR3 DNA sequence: TGTGCCAGCAGCCGGACAGGGGACGGCAATCAGCCCCAGCATTTT.

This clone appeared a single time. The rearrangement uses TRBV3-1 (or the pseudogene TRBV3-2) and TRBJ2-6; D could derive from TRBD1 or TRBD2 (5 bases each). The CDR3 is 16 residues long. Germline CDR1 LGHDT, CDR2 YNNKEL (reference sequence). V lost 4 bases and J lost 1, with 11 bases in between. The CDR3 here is CASSRTWGSGANVLTF. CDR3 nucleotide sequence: TGTGCCAGCAGCCGTACTTGGGGGTCTGGGGCCAACGTCCTGACTTTC.

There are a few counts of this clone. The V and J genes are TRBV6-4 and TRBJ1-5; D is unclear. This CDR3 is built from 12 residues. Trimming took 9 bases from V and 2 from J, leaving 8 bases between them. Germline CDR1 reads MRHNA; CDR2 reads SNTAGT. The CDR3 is CARAVGNQPQHF. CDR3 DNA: TGTGCCAGGGCGGTTGGCAATCAGCCCCAGCATTTT.

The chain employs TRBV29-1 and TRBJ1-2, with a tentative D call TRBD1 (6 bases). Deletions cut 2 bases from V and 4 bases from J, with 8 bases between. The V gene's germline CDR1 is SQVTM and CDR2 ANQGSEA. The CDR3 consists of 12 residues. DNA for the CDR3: TGCAGCGTTGAATTGGGGGCCTATGGCTACACCTTC. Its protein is CSVELGAYGYTF.

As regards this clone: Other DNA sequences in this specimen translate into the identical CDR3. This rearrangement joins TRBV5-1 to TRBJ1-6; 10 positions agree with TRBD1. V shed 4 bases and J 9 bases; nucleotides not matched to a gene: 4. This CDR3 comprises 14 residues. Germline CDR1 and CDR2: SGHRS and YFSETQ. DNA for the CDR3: TGCGCCAGCAGCGTGGGACAGGGGAGTTCACCCCTCCACTTT. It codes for CASSVGQGSSPLHF. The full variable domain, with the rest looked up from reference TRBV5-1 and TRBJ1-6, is KAGVTQTPRYLIKTRGQQVTLSCSPISGHRSVSWYQQTPGQGLQFLFEYFSETQRNKGNFPGRFSGRQFSNSRSEMNVSTLELGDSALYLCASSVGQGSSPLHFGNGTRLTVT.